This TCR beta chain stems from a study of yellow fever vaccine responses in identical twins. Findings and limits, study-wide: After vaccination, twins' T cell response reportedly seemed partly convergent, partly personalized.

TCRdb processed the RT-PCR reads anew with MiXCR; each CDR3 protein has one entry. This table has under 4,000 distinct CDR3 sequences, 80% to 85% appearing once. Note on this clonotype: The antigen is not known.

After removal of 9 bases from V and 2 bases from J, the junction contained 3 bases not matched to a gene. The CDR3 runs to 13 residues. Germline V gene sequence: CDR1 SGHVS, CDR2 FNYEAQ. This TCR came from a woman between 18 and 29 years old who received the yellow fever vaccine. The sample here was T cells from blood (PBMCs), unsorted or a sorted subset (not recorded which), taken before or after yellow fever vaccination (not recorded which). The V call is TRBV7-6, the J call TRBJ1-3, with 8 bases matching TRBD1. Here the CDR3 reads CASGQGAGNTIYF. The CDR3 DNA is TGTGCCAGTGGACAGGGTGCTGGAAACACCATATATTTT.